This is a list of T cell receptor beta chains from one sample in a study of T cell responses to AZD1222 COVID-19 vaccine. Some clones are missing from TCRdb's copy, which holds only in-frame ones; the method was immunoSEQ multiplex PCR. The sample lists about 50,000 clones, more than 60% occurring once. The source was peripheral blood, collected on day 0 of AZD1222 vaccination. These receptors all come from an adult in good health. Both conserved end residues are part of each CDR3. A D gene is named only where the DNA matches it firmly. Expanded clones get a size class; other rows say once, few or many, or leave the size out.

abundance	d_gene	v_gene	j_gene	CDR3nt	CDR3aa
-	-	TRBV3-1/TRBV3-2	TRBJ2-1	TGTGCCAGCAGTCGAGGCGGGATTTCCTACAATGAGCAGTTCTTC	CASSRGGISYNEQFF
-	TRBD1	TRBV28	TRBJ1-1	TGTGCCAGCAGTACGGGACAGGGGGACACTGAAGCTTTCTTT	CASSTGQGDTEAFF
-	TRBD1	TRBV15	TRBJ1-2	TGTGCCACCAGCAGAAACAGGGGGCGAAACTATGGCTACACCTTC	CATSRNRGRNYGYTF
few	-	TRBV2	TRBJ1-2	TGTGCCAGCAGCGCCTCAGGCTATGGCTACACCTTC	CASSASGYGYTF
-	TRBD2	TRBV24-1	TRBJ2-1	TGTGCCACCAGTGATTTGGGACTAGCGGGAGCCAATGAGCAGTTCTTC	CATSDLGLAGANEQFF
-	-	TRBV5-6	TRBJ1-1	TGTGCCAGCAGGGGAGACGGAGGGAGCCACACTGAAGCTTTCTTT	CASRGDGGSHTEAFF
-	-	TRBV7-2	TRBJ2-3	TGTGCCAGCAGCCCCAGCGGAAGCACAGATACGCAGTATTTT	CASSPSGSTDTQYF
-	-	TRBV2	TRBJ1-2	TGTGCCAGCAGAGTCGACAGGAACTATGGCTACACCTTC	CASRVDRNYGYTF
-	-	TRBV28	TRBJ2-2	TGTGCCAGCAGGTCGCCGGGGAGTATCGGGGAGCTGTTTTTT	CASRSPGSIGELFF
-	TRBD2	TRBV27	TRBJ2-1	TGTGCCAGCAGTAGGGCTAGCGGGGGCCTTCTCTACAATGAGCAGTTCTTC	CASSRASGGLLYNEQFF
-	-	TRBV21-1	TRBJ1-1	TGTGCCAGCAGCACCACGGGAGGGGTGGCTGAAGCTTTCTTT	CASSTTGGVAEAFF
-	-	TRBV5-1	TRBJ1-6	TGCGCCAGCAGCTTGAACCTAGGGCGTACACCCCTCCACTTT	CASSLNLGRTPLHF
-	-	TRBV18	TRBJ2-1	TGTGCCAGCTCTCCCGGGACATCCCAGATGGATGAGCAGTTCTTC	CASSPGTSQMDEQFF
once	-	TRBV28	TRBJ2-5	TGTGCCAGCAGTTTATCCGGACGGAACCAAGAGACCCAGTACTTC	CASSLSGRNQETQYF
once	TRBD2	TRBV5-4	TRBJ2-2	TGTGCCAGCAGCGCCTCTACTAGCGGGAGTGTGGCCGGGGAGCTGTTTTTT	CASSASTSGSVAGELFF
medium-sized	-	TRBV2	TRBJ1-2	TGTGCCAGCAACGACAATAACTATGGCTACACCTTC	CASNDNNYGYTF
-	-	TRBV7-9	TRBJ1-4	TGTGCCAGCAGCTTACAACCCACCAATGAAAAACTGTTTTTT	CASSLQPTNEKLFF
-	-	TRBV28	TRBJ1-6	TGTGCCAGCAGTTTTATAACCCCGCGCGGGTATAATTCACCCCTCCACTTT	CASSFITPRGYNSPLHF
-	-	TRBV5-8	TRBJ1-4	TGTGCCAGCAGCCCAGGAACCGGGACCAGTGAAAAACTGTTTTTT	CASSPGTGTSEKLFF
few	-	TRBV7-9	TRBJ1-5	TGTGCCAGCAGCTGGGGGGGTGGACAGACTTTAAGCAATCAGCCCCAGCATTTT	CASSWGGGQTLSNQPQHF
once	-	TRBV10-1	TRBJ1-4	TGCGCCAGCAGAGCTGCGGGCGGTGAAAAACTGTTTTTT	CASRAAGGEKLFF
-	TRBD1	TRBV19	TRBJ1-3	TGTGCCAGTCGGGACAGGCCTTCTGGAAACACCATATATTTT	CASRDRPSGNTIYF
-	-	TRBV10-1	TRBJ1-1	TGCGCCAGCAGTGACGGCCTGAACACTGAAGCTTTCTTT	CASSDGLNTEAFF
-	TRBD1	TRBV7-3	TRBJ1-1	TGTGCCAGCAGCACACAGGGGGGGACTGAAGCTTTCTTT	CASSTQGGTEAFF
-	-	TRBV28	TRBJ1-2	TGTGCCAGCCTTACTGACGGCAGCTATGGCTACACCTTC	CASLTDGSYGYTF
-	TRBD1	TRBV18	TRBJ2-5	TGTGCCAGCTCCCTCGGGACAGGGGAGTGGGAGACCCAGTACTTC	CASSLGTGEWETQYF
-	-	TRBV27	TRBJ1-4	TGTGCCAGCAGTTCGCGGACGGGACTTAATGAAAAACTGTTTTTT	CASSSRTGLNEKLFF
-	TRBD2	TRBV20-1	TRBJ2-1	TGCAGTGCTAGTCAGCGGGAGGGGTCCTACAATGAGCAGTTCTTC	CSASQREGSYNEQFF
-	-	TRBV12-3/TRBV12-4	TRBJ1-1	TGTGCCAGCAGTTTTAGCAGCGCCGAAGCTTTCTTT	CASSFSSAEAFF
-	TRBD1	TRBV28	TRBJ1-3	TGTGCCAGCAGTTTAAGGCAGGGGGCCGGAAACACCATATATTTT	CASSLRQGAGNTIYF
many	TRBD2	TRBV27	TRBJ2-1	TGTGCCAGCGGCGGACTAGCCGACTCCTACAATGAGCAGTTCTTC	CASGGLADSYNEQFF
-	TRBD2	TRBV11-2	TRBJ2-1	TGTGCCAGCAGCTTAGGAGCTAGCGGGAGGGGTTACAATGAGCAGTTCTTC	CASSLGASGRGYNEQFF
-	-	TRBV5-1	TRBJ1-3	TGCGCCAGCAGCTCAGGGACGGCCGGAAACACCATATATTTT	CASSSGTAGNTIYF
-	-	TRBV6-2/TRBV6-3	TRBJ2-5	TGTGCCAGCAGTTACCATCAACGGGGTCCGGGACAAGAGACCCAGTACTTC	CASSYHQRGPGQETQYF
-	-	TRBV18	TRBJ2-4	TGTGCCAGCTCCCTGGACCAGCAAAACATTCAGTACTTC	CASSLDQQNIQYF
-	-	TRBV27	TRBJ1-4	TGTGCCAGTCAGAGAGGAGAAAAACTGTTTTTT	CASQRGEKLFF
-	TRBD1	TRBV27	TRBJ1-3	TGTGCCAGCAGTGCCTCAGGGGGCTCTGGAAACACCATATATTTT	CASSASGGSGNTIYF
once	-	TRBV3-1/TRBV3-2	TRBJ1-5	TGTGCCAGCAGCCAAGATACGGTAGCGGCACAGCCCCAGCATTTT	CASSQDTVAAQPQHF
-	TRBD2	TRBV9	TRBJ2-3	TGTGCCAGCAGCGCCGGGGGGGCCCCGGATACGCAGTATTTT	CASSAGGAPDTQYF
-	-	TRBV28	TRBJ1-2	TGTGCCAGCAATCAAAGGGGCAACGCTGGCTACACCTTC	CASNQRGNAGYTF
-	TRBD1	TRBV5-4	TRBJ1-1	TGTGCCAGCAGCCTCCTACAGGGGCAAACTGAAGCTTTCTTT	CASSLLQGQTEAFF
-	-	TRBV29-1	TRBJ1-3	TGCAGCGTTGGGGGCAACTCTGGAAACACCATATATTTT	CSVGGNSGNTIYF
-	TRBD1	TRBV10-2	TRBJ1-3	TGCGCCAGCAGTGATCACTTAAGACAGGGGGCCTTCGGAAACACCATATATTTT	CASSDHLRQGAFGNTIYF
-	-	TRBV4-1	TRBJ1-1	TGCGCCAGCAGCCAAGTGCTTACAGGCGTGAGCCAAGCTTTCTTT	CASSQVLTGVSQAFF
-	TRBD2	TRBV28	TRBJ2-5	TGTGCCAGCAGTTTAAGATACTTTAGCGGGGGGGACCAAGAGACCCAGTACTTC	CASSLRYFSGGDQETQYF